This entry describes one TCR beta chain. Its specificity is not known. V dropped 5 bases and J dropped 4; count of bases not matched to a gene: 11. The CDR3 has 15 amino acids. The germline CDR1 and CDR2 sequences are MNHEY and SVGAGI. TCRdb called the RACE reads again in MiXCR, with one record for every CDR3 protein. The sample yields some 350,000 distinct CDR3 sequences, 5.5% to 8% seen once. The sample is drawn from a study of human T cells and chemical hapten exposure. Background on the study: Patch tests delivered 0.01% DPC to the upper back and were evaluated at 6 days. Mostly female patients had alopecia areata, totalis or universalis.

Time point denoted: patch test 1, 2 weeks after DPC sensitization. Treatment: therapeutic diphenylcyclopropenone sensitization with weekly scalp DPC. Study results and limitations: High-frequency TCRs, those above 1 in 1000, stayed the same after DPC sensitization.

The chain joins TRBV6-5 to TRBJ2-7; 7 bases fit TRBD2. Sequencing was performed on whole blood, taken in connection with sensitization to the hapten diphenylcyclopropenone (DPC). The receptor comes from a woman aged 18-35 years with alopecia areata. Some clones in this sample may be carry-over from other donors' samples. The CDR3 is CASSPQGGDVYEQYF. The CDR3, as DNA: TGTGCCAGCAGTCCGCAGGGAGGGGATGTATACGAGCAGTACTTC.